This entry lists 32 T cell receptor beta chains sequenced from one sample in a study of blood T cell repertoires in COVID-19. Only in-frame clones appear in the TCRdb table, and some are missing; sequencing was by immunoSEQ multiplex PCR. The sample contains 93,000 or so clones, 84% of which appear only once. The sequencing sample was made of peripheral blood. These receptors all stem from a human donor in a cohort sampled during active COVID-19.

The V gene is TRBV20-1, the J gene TRBJ2-3; 10 bases match TRBD2. V trimming: 3 bases; J trimming: 3 bases; junction bases outside the gene matches: 3. The CDR3 is made up of 14 amino acids. CDR1 DFQATT and CDR2 SNEGSKA come from the germline V gene (reference sequence). CDR3 sequence: CSASASGGTDTQYF. In nucleotides, the CDR3 is TGCAGTGCTAGTGCTAGCGGGGGTACAGATACGCAGTATTTT.

The V gene is TRBV5-1, the J gene TRBJ2-7; maybe TRBD1 (5 bases). Germline CDR1 reads SGHRS; CDR2 reads YFSETQ. The CDR3 consists of 14 residues. V lost 4 bases, J lost 3 bases, and 14 bases lay in between. CDR3 DNA sequence: TGCGCCAGCAGCCTGAACTTACAGGACTACGAGCAGTACTTC. This sequence encodes CASSLNLQDYEQYF.

The J gene is TRBJ1-1, the V gene TRBV27, with D unresolved. Germline CDR1 MNHEY, CDR2 SMNVEV (reference sequence). CDR3 length: 16 amino acids. The germline V and J ends were trimmed by 3 bases and 5 bases, with 19 bases remaining between them. The CDR3 DNA reads as TGTGCCAGCAGTTTCCCCTCAGACGGTCCGGGGACTGAAGCTTTCTTT. Translating gives CASSFPSDGPGTEAFF.

The chain joins TRBV5-8 to TRBJ1-2, with D possibly being TRBD1 (5 bases). Trimming stripped 3 bases from V and 6 bases from J, with 12 bases between. Per germline, CDR1 SGHTS and CDR2 YDEGEE. This CDR3 spans 13 amino acids. The CDR3 loop reads CASSWRGGNGYTF. The CDR3 coding sequence is TGTGCCAGCAGCTGGAGGGGAGGGAATGGCTACACCTTC.

The chain is built from TRBV12-3 or TRBV12-4 and TRBJ2-7; D possibly corresponds to TRBD1 (5 bases). The CDR3 has 13 residues. V gave up 6 bases and J gave up 0 bases, with 9 bases separating them. CDR3 in amino acids: CASSMTVSYEQYF. The CDR3 DNA is TGTGCCAGCAGCATGACAGTCTCCTACGAGCAGTACTTC.

The chain uses TRBV29-1 and TRBJ1-1, with D possibly matching TRBD1 (5 bases). CDR1 SQVTM and CDR2 ANQGSEA come from the germline V gene. The CDR3 runs to 12 residues. V shed 4 bases and J shed 4 bases, with 10 bases lying between them. DNA of the CDR3: TGCAGCGTTGCAGGGAAAGGCACTGAAGCTTTCTTT. Translating it yields CSVAGKGTEAFF.

The chain has TRBV10-3 and TRBJ2-7; 11 bases agree with TRBD2. The germline V gene has CDR1 ENHRY and CDR2 SYGVKD. The ends lost 7 bases at V and 1 base at J; junction bases unmatched: 3. The CDR3 extends over 14 amino acids. CDR3 sequence: CAIKLAGESYEQYF. The DNA for the CDR3 is TGTGCCATCAAACTAGCGGGGGAGTCCTACGAGCAGTACTTC.

The chain employs TRBV7-6 and TRBJ1-1; TRBD1 might be the D (5 bases). The V end was cut by 0 bases, the J end by 1 base, with 9 bases between. This CDR3 has 15 residues. Looked up from germline, CDR1 is SGHVS and CDR2 is FNYEAQ. The CDR3 loop is CASSLALGGNTEAFF. The DNA of the CDR3 is TGTGCCAGCAGCTTAGCCTTGGGGGGGAACACTGAAGCTTTCTTT. The whole variable domain, filled in from reference TRBV7-6 and TRBJ1-1, reads GAGVSQSPRYKVTKRGQDVALRCDPISGHVSLYWYRQALGQGPEFLTYFNYEAQQDKSGLPNDRFSAERPEGSISTLTIQRTEQRDSAMYRCASSLALGGNTEAFFGQGTRLTVV.

In DNA, the CDR3 is TGCGCCAGCAGCCAAGTGGCTAGCGGGCCCCAGACCCAGTACTTC. Its translation is CASSQVASGPQTQYF. The chain uses TRBV4-1 and TRBJ2-5, with TRBD2 matching 8 bases. CDR1 MGHRA and CDR2 YSYEKL come from the germline V gene. The CDR3 length is 15 residues. Trimming at V came to 1 base and at J to 6 bases, leaving 7 bases not matched to a gene.

The rearrangement uses TRBV10-3 and TRBJ1-4; 7 positions match TRBD1. Germline trimming cut 6 bases from V and 6 bases from J; bases unmatched to any gene: 7. This CDR3 region has 14 residues. Germline V gene sequence: CDR1 ENHRY, CDR2 SYGVKD. The CDR3 sequence is CAIRRDRVDEKLFF. CDR3 DNA: TGTGCCATCAGAAGAGACAGGGTAGATGAAAAACTGTTTTTT.

This chain connects TRBV30 to TRBJ2-1; the D is unclear. The CDR3 has 14 amino acids. V was cut by 2 bases and J by 0 bases, with 8 bases left in between. Germline CDR1 reads GTSNPN; CDR2 reads SVGIG (reference sequence). The CDR3 reads CAWSRGSSYNEQFF. CDR3 bases: TGTGCCTGGAGTCGCGGAAGCTCCTACAATGAGCAGTTCTTC.

The rearrangement joins TRBV3-1 (or the pseudogene TRBV3-2) to TRBJ2-7; D ambiguous. The CDR3 has 12 residues. The germline V gene encodes CDR1 LGHDT and CDR2 YNNKEL (reference sequence). Deletions cut 7 bases from V and 5 bases from J, with 12 bases between. CDR3 sequence reads: CASISRAHEQYF. In DNA form, the CDR3 reads TGTGCCAGCATCTCTCGAGCACACGAGCAGTACTTC.

The chain carries TRBV28 and TRBJ1-3, with D perhaps TRBD1 (6 bases). This CDR3 has 15 residues. CDR1 is MDHEN, CDR2 SYDVKM, per germline. The V end was cut by 2 bases, the J end by 1 base, with 9 bases between. The CDR3 DNA is TGTGCCAGCAGTTTACAGGGGCGATCTGGAAACACCATATATTTT. This sequence encodes CASSLQGRSGNTIYF.

V and J are TRBV19 and TRBJ1-2; the match to TRBD1 covers 10 bases. The CDR3 covers 13 residues. Germline trimming cut 6 bases from V and 8 bases from J; bases unmatched to any gene: 6. Germline V gene data show CDR1 as LNHDA and CDR2 as SQIVND (reference sequence). The CDR3 sequence: CASRMGTGEGYTF. The CDR3 DNA reads as TGTGCCAGTAGGATGGGGACAGGGGAAGGCTACACCTTC.

CDR3 amino acids: CACSGDLGYTF. Written as DNA, the CDR3 is TGTGCCTGTTCGGGTGACCTGGGCTACACCTTC. This rearrangement joins TRBV28 to TRBJ1-2; D call uncertain. Trimming pared 11 bases from V and 8 bases from J, leaving 15 bases between. The CDR3 runs 11 residues. Germline-derived CDR1 and CDR2 are MDHEN and SYDVKM.

This sequence joins TRBV15 and TRBJ1-3, with 7 nucleotides matching TRBD1. The CDR3 runs to 15 residues. Germline-derived CDR1 and CDR2 are LNHNV and YYDKDF (reference sequence). V lost 1 base and J lost 4; bases outside the gene matches: 4. As DNA, the CDR3 is TGTGCCACCAGCAGAGGACAGGGAGGCGGAAACACCATATATTTT. Translating it yields CATSRGQGGGNTIYF. Combining the CDR3 with reference TRBV15 and TRBJ1-3 gives the whole variable domain DAMVIQNPRYQVTQFGKPVTLSCSQTLNHNVMYWYQQKSSQAPKLLFHYYDKDFNNEADTPDNFQSRRPNTSFCFLDIRSPGLGDTAMYLCATSRGQGGGNTIYFGEGSWLTVV.

This clone was seen a single time. The genes are TRBV4-3 and TRBJ2-1; 8 nucleotides match TRBD2. This CDR3 is built from 15 residues. Per the germline V gene, CDR1 is LGHNA and CDR2 is YSLEER. V lost 0 bases, J lost 8 bases, and 6 bases stayed unmatched. The CDR3 bases are TGCGCCAGCAGCCAAGAAGGCGGGGGGCGGGATGAGCAGTTCTTC. Amino acids: CASSQEGGGRDEQFF.

V and J are TRBV5-6 and TRBJ2-2; D gene unclear. The germline V gene encodes CDR1 SGHDT and CDR2 YYEEEE. With 3 bases removed from V and 5 bases from J, the gap between germline ends came to 8 bases. There are 13 residues in the CDR3. CDR3 in amino acids: CASSSLRTGELFF. The CDR3 DNA reads as TGTGCCAGCAGCTCCTTGAGAACCGGGGAGCTGTTTTTT. The whole variable domain, filled in from reference TRBV5-6 and TRBJ2-2, reads DAGVTQSPTHLIKTRGQQVTLRCSPKSGHDTVSWYQQALGQGPQFIFQYYEEEERQRGNFPDRFSGHQFPNYSSELNVNALLLGDSALYLCASSSLRTGELFFGEGSRLTVL.

The CDR3 nucleotides read TGTGCCTGGAACAGGGGTTTGGAGACCCAGTACTTC. It translates to CAWNRGLETQYF. V gene TRBV30 combines with J gene TRBJ2-5; 7 bases agree with TRBD1. This CDR3 spans 12 amino acids. Trimming took 4 bases from V and 5 from J; bases not matched to a gene: 4. Germline V gene sequence: CDR1 GTSNPN, CDR2 SVGIG (reference sequence).

This sequence joins TRBV9 and TRBJ1-1; no definite D call. Germline-derived CDR1 and CDR2 are SGDLS and YYNGEE. Trimming pared 0 bases from V and 1 base from J, leaving 4 bases between. The CDR3 length is 13 residues. The CDR3 here is CASSVGPNTEAFF. The CDR3 region has the DNA TGTGCCAGCAGCGTAGGGCCGAACACTGAAGCTTTCTTT. The entire variable domain, with the rest obtained from reference TRBV9 and TRBJ1-1, is as follows: DSGVTQTPKHLITATGQRVTLRCSPRSGDLSVYWYQQSLDQGLQFLIQYYNGEERAKGNILERFSAQQFPDLHSELNLSSLELGDSALYFCASSVGPNTEAFFGQGTRLTVV.

This chain joins TRBV25-1 and TRBJ2-5; 7 bases align to TRBD1. The CDR3 is 13 amino acids. The V gene's germline CDR1 is MGHDK and CDR2 SYGVNS. The ends lost 6 bases at V and 1 base at J; junction bases unmatched: 2. CDR3 nucleotide sequence: TGTGCCAGCAGGGGGACAGCCCAAGAGACCCAGTACTTC. Translated: CASRGTAQETQYF.

This rearrangement joins TRBV9 to TRBJ2-5, with D perhaps matching TRBD1 (6 bases). V was clipped by 0 bases and J by 5 bases, with 17 bases between them. CDR3 length: 16 amino acids. Germline CDR1 and CDR2: SGDLS and YYNGEE. The CDR3 loop is CASSVVQGYGAETQYF. The DNA for the CDR3 is TGTGCCAGCAGCGTAGTACAGGGCTATGGTGCGGAGACCCAGTACTTC.

For this clone: The same CDR3 can be traced to other DNA sequences in this sample. The V call is TRBV5-1, the J call TRBJ2-1; 9 bases line up with TRBD2. Germline values: CDR1 SGHRS, CDR2 YFSETQ. The CDR3 is 15 residues long. The J segment lost 0 bases and the V segment lost 4 bases, leaving 2 bases of the junction unmatched. The CDR3 DNA reads as TGCGCCAGCAGCCTAGCGGGACACTCCTACAATGAGCAGTTCTTC. Its translation is CASSLAGHSYNEQFF.

The chain uses TRBV5-6 and TRBJ2-1; 10 positions agree with TRBD2. Germline values: CDR1 SGHDT, CDR2 YYEEEE. With V trimmed by 0 bases and J by 6 bases, 3 bases remained unmatched. This CDR3 has 15 amino acids. CDR3 coding DNA: TGTGCCAGCAGCTTGGCGGGGACTAGCGTCAATGAGCAGTTCTTC. Its protein is CASSLAGTSVNEQFF.

The genes are TRBV27 and TRBJ2-3, with D possibly matching TRBD1 (6 bases). This CDR3 spans 17 amino acids. V was pared by 6 bases and J by 0 bases, with 19 bases between. The V gene's germline CDR1 is MNHEY and CDR2 SMNVEV (reference sequence). DNA for the CDR3: TGTGCCAGCAGACTACTGGGGGCAGGGAAAAGCACAGATACGCAGTATTTT. It encodes CASRLLGAGKSTDTQYF.

This rearrangement joins TRBV2 to TRBJ1-2; the match to TRBD1 covers 7 bases. Looked up from germline, CDR1 is SNHLY and CDR2 is FYNNEI. This CDR3 comprises 15 residues. V was clipped by 2 bases and J by 7 bases; unmatched bases: 10. CDR3 protein: CASSEIKGQSSGYTF. CDR3 sequence (DNA): TGTGCCAGCAGTGAAATTAAGGGACAGAGCTCTGGCTACACCTTC.

This clone was counted only a few times. V and J are TRBV25-1 and TRBJ2-3; D gene uncertain. The V gene lost 4 bases and the J gene lost 2 bases, with 10 bases spanning the gap. In germline, CDR1 is MGHDK, CDR2 SYGVNS. CDR3 size: 14 residues. CDR3 in amino acids: CASSVFGPTDTQYF. As DNA, the CDR3 is TGTGCCAGCAGTGTGTTTGGGCCCACAGATACGCAGTATTTT.

The chain employs TRBV3-1 (or the pseudogene TRBV3-2) and TRBJ2-7; D is ambiguous. CDR1 and CDR2 (germline): LGHDT, YNNKEL (reference sequence). CDR3 length: 12 residues. Trimming took off 4 bases at V and 5 bases at J, with 9 bases between the two ends. The CDR3 DNA reads as TGTGCCAGCAGCCCTGAAGAGGACGAGCAGTACTTC. Its protein product is CASSPEEDEQYF.

To note about this clone: Its ends do not fully match the called genes, so a read error is possible. The chain carries TRBV3-1 (or the pseudogene TRBV3-2) and TRBJ1-5; no reliable D call. The CDR3 extends over 19 amino acids. Germline V gene data show CDR1 as LGHDT and CDR2 as YNNKEL (reference sequence). CDR3 in DNA: TGTGCCAGCAGTCAAGATAGCAATCAGCCCCAGCATCCCGTGTGGTCCCAGCATTTT. This translates into CASSQDSNQPQHPVWSQHF.

This clone was recorded a few times. The gene calls are TRBV2 and TRBJ1-1; D uncertain. The CDR3 loop spans 14 amino acids. Germline values: CDR1 SNHLY, CDR2 FYNNEI. V gave up 7 bases and J gave up 8 bases, with 20 bases separating them. The CDR3 region is CASTTGQRDIEAFF. The CDR3 DNA reads as TGTGCCAGCACGACTGGCCAGAGGGATATAGAAGCTTTCTTT.

This clone showed up just a few times. This chain uses TRBV6-1 with TRBJ2-7, with 9 bases fitting TRBD1. The CDR3 length is 13 residues. V lost 3 bases, J lost 6 bases, and 3 bases stayed unmatched. Germline V gene lookup returns CDR1 MNHNS and CDR2 SASEGT. The chain's CDR3 is CASSDLGQGEQYF. As DNA, the CDR3 is TGTGCCAGCAGTGACCTGGGACAGGGCGAGCAGTACTTC.

This chain uses TRBV6-5 with TRBJ2-1, with 8 positions matching TRBD1. The CDR3 spans 15 residues. J was trimmed by 3 bases and V by 4 bases; bases with no gene match: 5. Germline V CDR1 and CDR2: MNHEY, SVGAGI. The CDR3 DNA follows: TGTGCCAGCAGTTCCCGGGACAGGATCTACAATGAGCAGTTCTTC. Its translation is CASSSRDRIYNEQFF.